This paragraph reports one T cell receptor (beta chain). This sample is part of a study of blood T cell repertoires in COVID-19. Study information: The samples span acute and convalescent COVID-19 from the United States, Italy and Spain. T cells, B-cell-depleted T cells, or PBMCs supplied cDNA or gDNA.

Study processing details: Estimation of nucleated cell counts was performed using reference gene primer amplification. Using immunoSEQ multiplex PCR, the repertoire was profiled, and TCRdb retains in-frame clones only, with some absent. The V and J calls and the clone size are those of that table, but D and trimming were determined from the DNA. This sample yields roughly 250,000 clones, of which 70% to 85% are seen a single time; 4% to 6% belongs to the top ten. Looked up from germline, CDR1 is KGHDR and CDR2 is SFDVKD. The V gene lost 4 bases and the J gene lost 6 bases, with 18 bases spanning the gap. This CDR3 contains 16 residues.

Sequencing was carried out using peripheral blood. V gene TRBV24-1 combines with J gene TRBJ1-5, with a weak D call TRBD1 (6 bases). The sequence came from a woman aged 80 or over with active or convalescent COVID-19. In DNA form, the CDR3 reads TGTGCCACCAGTGAGTCCGGCCAGGGGTCAGTTCAGCCCCAGCATTTT. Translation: CATSESGQGSVQPQHF.